This TCR beta chain was identified during a study of vaccination and CD4 T cells after COVID-19. Study information: Controls used CEFX viral epitopes (positive), HIV-1 Nef peptides (negative), or no peptide. General observations from the study: With convalescent patients, a median about 90% of reactive clones emerged solely after vaccination.

This clonotype showed up just a few times. Its antigen remains unknown. CDR1 and CDR2 from the germline V gene are SGHTS and YDEGEE. The CDR3 extends over 12 amino acids. The ends were cut back, 2 bases at V and 11 bases at J, with 13 bases in the middle. Documented treatment: roughly nine-day PBMC culture with coronavirus spike peptide pools or control peptides (ViraFEST assay). Each well held 2 million to 2.5 million PBMCs in IL-2 (10 IU/ml) medium with approximately 9.1 ug/ml peptide pools. The Oncomine TCR Beta short-read assay sequenced DNA from cultured CD4+ T cells. Genomic DNA was isolated from cultured CD4+ T cells. TCRdb fed the PCR reads into MiXCR, producing one record per CDR3 protein. The table includes 20,000 to 25,000 distinct CDR3 sequences, nearly 55% detected once.

Sequencing input: CD4+ T cells from blood, cultured in vitro. This sequence joins TRBV5-8 and TRBJ1-2; D remains unclear. The source of this sequence is a human donor who had recovered from COVID-19. The CDR3 region is CASSFRRALYTF. Written as DNA, the CDR3 is TGTGCCAGCAGCTTTAGAAGAGCCTTATACACCTTC. Together with reference TRBV5-8 and TRBJ1-2, the CDR3 gives the full variable domain: EAGVTQSPTHLIKTRGQQATLRCSPISGHTSVYWYQQALGLGLQFLLWYDEGEERNRGNFPPRFSGRQFPNYSSELNVNALELEDSALYLCASSFRRALYTFGSGTRLTVV.